This TCR beta chain was identified in a study of T cell responses to AZD1222 COVID-19 vaccine. Study-wide results and caveats: Receipt of two AZD1222 doses was followed by a rise in Spike-specific TCR breadth and depth.

Data came from immunoSEQ multiplex PCR; TCRdb stores just in-frame clones and leaves some out. Here the sample spans about 130,000 clones, roughly 93% being singletons. With respect to this clone: Its specificity is unknown.

The specimen comprised peripheral blood, sampled 28 days after the second AZD1222 dose. This receptor was identified in an adult who received the AZD1222 COVID-19 vaccine.

In nucleotides, the CDR3 is TGTGCCAGCAGCTTTCGGGTCCGTGGTAGCGGGGGATCCTACGAGCAGTACTTC. Amino acid sequence: CASSFRVRGSGGSYEQYF. This rearrangement joins TRBV7-6 to TRBJ2-7; 9 nucleotides line up with TRBD2. Germline trimming cut 3 bases from V and 1 base from J; bases unmatched to any gene: 13. Per the germline V gene, CDR1 is SGHVS and CDR2 is FNYEAQ. This CDR3 contains 18 residues.